Below, 8 T cell receptor beta chains from the same sample are listed, as sequenced in a study of Ad26.COV2.S vaccination and SARS-CoV-2 variants. Treatment specified: about 20 received Ad26.COV2.S at low or high dose, single or two shots; 5 received placebo; per-sample allocation not given. Sampling happened 63 days after the first vaccine or placebo injection. Some clones are missing from TCRdb's copy, which holds only in-frame ones; the method was immunoSEQ multiplex PCR. The sample has about 680,000 clones, 70% to 90% seen once. The specimen comprised peripheral blood, sampled in a trial of Ad26.COV2.S vaccine versus placebo. Every receptor here comes from a person between 18 and 60 years old who received the Ad26.COV2.S COVID-19 vaccine or a placebo.

The chain employs TRBV3-1 (or the pseudogene TRBV3-2) and TRBJ2-7; D not resolved. Trimming took 1 base from V and 2 from J, leaving 12 bases between them. Germline CDR1 is LGHDT and CDR2 is YNNKEL (reference sequence). The CDR3 consists of 15 residues. CDR3 loop: CASSQGLGAAYEQYF. In DNA, the CDR3 is TGTGCCAGCAGCCAAGGGTTGGGCGCCGCCTACGAGCAGTACTTC.

V is TRBV19 and J is TRBJ1-6, with 8 positions matching TRBD1. Germline V gene sequence: CDR1 LNHDA, CDR2 SQIVND (reference sequence). CDR3 length: 15 residues. Germline trimming cut 3 bases from V and 7 bases from J; bases unmatched to any gene: 5. The CDR3 coding sequence is TGTGCCAGTAGTATTTCGAGGACAGGGAATTCACCCCTCCACTTT. Translation: CASSISRTGNSPLHF.

This clone was seen a single time. The J gene is TRBJ1-1, the V gene TRBV29-1; weak D call: TRBD1 (6 bases). This CDR3 is built from 12 residues. Germline V gene sequence: CDR1 SQVTM, CDR2 ANQGSEA. The germline V and J ends were trimmed by 0 bases and 11 bases, with 13 bases remaining between them. The chain's CDR3 is CSVEDGTLGAFF. CDR3 in DNA: TGCAGCGTTGAAGATGGGACACTAGGGGCTTTCTTT.

The chain combines TRBV3-1 (or the pseudogene TRBV3-2) with TRBJ2-5, with D unclear. Germline V gene sequence: CDR1 LGHDT, CDR2 YNNKEL (reference sequence). The V gene lost 4 bases and the J gene lost 2 bases, with 8 bases spanning the gap. This CDR3 is 13 amino acids long. CDR3 amino acids: CASSRRLQETQYF. The CDR3 nucleotides are TGTGCCAGCAGCCGTAGACTGCAAGAGACCCAGTACTTC.

This sequence joins TRBV30 and TRBJ1-2; 10 bases line up with TRBD1. The CDR3 sequence is 14 residues long. The V gene's germline CDR1 is GTSNPN and CDR2 SVGIG (reference sequence). After removal of 5 bases from V and 4 bases from J, the junction contained 7 bases not matched to a gene. CDR3 coding DNA: TGTGCCTGGGAGAGGGACAGGGGCTCCTATGGCTACACCTTC. Its translation: CAWERDRGSYGYTF. Based on the CDR3 plus reference TRBV30 and TRBJ1-2, the full variable domain is SQTIHQWPATLVQPVGSPLSLECTVEGTSNPNLYWYRQAAGRGLQLLFYSVGIGQISSEVPQNLSASRPQDRQFILSSKKLLLSDSGFYLCAWERDRGSYGYTFGSGTRLTVV.

The chain has TRBV18 and TRBJ1-5; tentatively, D is TRBD1 (5 bases). Germline V gives CDR1 KGHSH, CDR2 LQKENI. This CDR3 contains 14 residues. Trimming took off 6 bases at V and 0 bases at J, with 9 bases between the two ends. The CDR3 nucleotides read TGTGCCAGCTCGTCAGGGAATAGCAATCAGCCCCAGCATTTT. Protein: CASSSGNSNQPQHF.

V and J are TRBV6-6 and TRBJ1-2; the D is unclear. The CDR3 sequence is 15 residues long. Germline assignment: CDR1 MNHNY and CDR2 SVGAGI (reference sequence). Trimming took off 5 bases at V and 1 base at J, with 14 bases between the two ends. DNA for the CDR3: TGTGCCAGCAGTCCCCGGACGGTCGGTAACTATGGCTACACCTTC. Amino acid sequence: CASSPRTVGNYGYTF.

The chain carries TRBV10-2 and TRBJ2-2, with D possibly being TRBD2 (5 bases). This CDR3 region has 14 residues. The germline V gene has CDR1 WSHSY and CDR2 SAAADI. Trimming removed 0 bases at V and 8 bases at J, with 10 bases between. The CDR3 sequence: CASSESLRVGELFF. The CDR3 DNA follows: TGCGCCAGCAGTGAGTCGCTGCGGGTTGGGGAGCTGTTTTTT.